This T cell receptor beta chain was retrieved from a study of control samples from healthy donors and cancer patients. Only in-frame clones appear in the TCRdb table, and some are missing; sequencing was by immunoSEQ multiplex PCR. The repertoire holds under 30,000 clones, with around 79% as singletons. V shed 6 bases, J shed 4 bases, and the junction held 9 bases outside the gene matches. This CDR3 has 15 residues. The germline gives CDR1 ENHRY, CDR2 SYGVKD. This TCR was sampled from a man aged 60 to 69 with head and neck cancer. The sequencing input was PBMCs. The chain employs TRBV10-3 and TRBJ2-3, with 8 bases that match TRBD1. The CDR3 region has the DNA TGTGCCATCAGCATGGACAGGGTGGGTGCAGATACGCAGTATTTT. Its translation: CAISMDRVGADTQYF.